A single sample gave rise to the 8 T cell receptor beta chains below, sequenced in a study of Tregs in tolerant kidney transplant recipients. This table comes from immunoSEQ multiplex PCR, and its TCRdb copy is limited to in-frame clones, with some not included. The sample carries around 50,000 clones, approximately 89% recorded once. Related graft donors supplied nonmyeloablative bone marrow transplants, and mixed chimerism was transient. This material consisted of CD8+ T cells from blood (PBMCs), taken 12 months after the transplant. These receptors all come from a human patient who received a combined kidney and bone marrow transplant. Some T cells may originate from the graft donor.

The rearrangement uses TRBV5-6 and TRBJ2-1, with 11 positions matching TRBD1. The germline gives CDR1 SGHDT, CDR2 YYEEEE. The CDR3 is 13 amino acids. V trimming: 10 bases; J trimming: 6 bases; junction bases outside the gene matches: 6. CDR3 sequence reads: CAGSGTGGNEQFF. CDR3 nucleotide sequence: TGTGCCGGATCCGGGACAGGGGGCAATGAGCAGTTCTTC.

The gene calls are TRBV18 and TRBJ2-7; TRBD2 is a possible D gene (7 bases). The CDR3 length is 16 residues. Trimming shortened V by 3 bases and J by 3 bases, and 18 bases separated the two germline ends. The germline gives CDR1 KGHSH, CDR2 LQKENI. This CDR3 is CASSPSGGRGRYEQYF. CDR3 nucleotide sequence: TGTGCCAGCTCACCCTCGGGGGGCAGGGGACGCTACGAGCAGTACTTC. Complete variable domain (other parts from reference TRBV18 and TRBJ2-7): NAGVMQNPRHLVRRRGQEARLRCSPMKGHSHVYWYRQLPEEGLKFMVYLQKENIIDESGMPKERFSAEFPKEGPSILRIQQVVRGDSAAYFCASSPSGGRGRYEQYFGPGTRLTVT.

This rearrangement joins TRBV27 to TRBJ2-1; 8 nucleotides agree with TRBD1. With V trimmed by 2 bases and J by 4 bases, 1 base remained unmatched. The CDR3 runs to 14 residues. The germline V gene encodes CDR1 MNHEY and CDR2 SMNVEV (reference sequence). The CDR3 spells CASSLGTGYNEQFF. In nucleotides, the CDR3 is TGTGCCAGCAGTTTAGGGACAGGTTACAATGAGCAGTTCTTC.

J is TRBJ2-7 and V is TRBV9, with TRBD2 as a possible D gene (5 bases). V was pared by 0 bases and J by 3 bases, with 13 bases between. Germline CDR1 is SGDLS and CDR2 is YYNGEE. This CDR3 region has 15 residues. The CDR3 nucleotides read TGTGCCAGCAGCGTAGCGGGGAGCACCAGCTACGAGCAGTACTTC. Amino acids: CASSVAGSTSYEQYF.

The gene calls are TRBV5-6 and TRBJ2-3; TRBD2 matches at 7 bases. This CDR3 has 11 amino acids. Trimming at V came to 9 bases and at J to 10 bases, leaving 8 bases not matched to a gene. Germline V lookup: CDR1 SGHDT, CDR2 YYEEEE. The CDR3 sequence is CATHWGGAQYF. The CDR3 DNA follows: TGTGCCACCCACTGGGGGGGTGCGCAGTATTTT.

The V and J genes are TRBV6-6 and TRBJ1-5; no firm D call. V lost 5 bases, J lost 2 bases, and 13 bases lay in between. Per the germline V gene, CDR1 is MNHNY and CDR2 is SVGAGI (reference sequence). The CDR3 totals 15 residues. The CDR3 sequence: CASSPHREGNQPQHF. The CDR3, as DNA: TGTGCCAGCAGTCCCCATCGGGAGGGCAATCAGCCCCAGCATTTT.

Notes on this clone: The same CDR3 is also encoded by other DNA sequences in this sample. This rearrangement joins TRBV9 to TRBJ1-6; D is unclear. The V gene's germline CDR1 is SGDLS and CDR2 YYNGEE. The CDR3 has 15 residues. Trimming left V 0 bases short and J 0 bases short, with 4 bases between. CDR3 in amino acids: CASSVGSSYNSPLHF. Written as DNA, the CDR3 is TGTGCCAGCAGCGTAGGGAGCTCCTATAATTCACCCCTCCACTTT.

The rearrangement uses TRBV14 and TRBJ1-1, with D perhaps matching TRBD1 (6 bases). The CDR3 consists of 15 residues. CDR1 is SGHDN, CDR2 FVKESK, per germline. Trimming took off 3 bases at V and 1 base at J, with 12 bases between the two ends. In DNA form, the CDR3 reads TGTGCCAGCAGCCACCTCCCGGGACAGAACACTGAAGCTTTCTTT. Translation gives CASSHLPGQNTEAFF.